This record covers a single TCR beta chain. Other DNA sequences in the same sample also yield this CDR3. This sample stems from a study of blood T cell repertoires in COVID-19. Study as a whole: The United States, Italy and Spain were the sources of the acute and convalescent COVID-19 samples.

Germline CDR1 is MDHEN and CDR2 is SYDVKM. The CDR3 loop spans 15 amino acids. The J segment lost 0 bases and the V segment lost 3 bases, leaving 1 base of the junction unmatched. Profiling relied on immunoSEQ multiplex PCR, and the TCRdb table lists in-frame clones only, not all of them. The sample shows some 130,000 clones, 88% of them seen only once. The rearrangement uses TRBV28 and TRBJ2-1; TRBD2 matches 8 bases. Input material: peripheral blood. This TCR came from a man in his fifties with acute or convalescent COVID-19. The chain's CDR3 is CASSLSGSSYNEQFF. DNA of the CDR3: TGTGCCAGCAGTTTGAGCGGGAGCTCCTACAATGAGCAGTTCTTC.